Presented here are 3 T cell receptor beta chains from one specimen sequenced in a study of blood T cells in healthy people across ages. Sample-barcoded 5' priming and a J-beta primer mix drove a second PCR of 7 to 11 cycles. Each CDR3 protein gets one entry after TCRdb re-called the 5' RACE reads with MiXCR. The sample contains about 1.6 million distinct CDR3 sequences, roughly a third of which appear only once. Sequenced input: blood. These receptors all stem from a young woman in good health.

This rearrangement joins TRBV5-1 to TRBJ2-3; 11 nucleotides line up with TRBD2. The CDR3 has 16 amino acids. The junction had 5 bases not matched to a gene; V was cut back by 4 bases and J by 1 base. Germline V lookup: CDR1 SGHRS, CDR2 YFSETQ. This CDR3 reads CASSTQLAGGTDTQYF. Written as DNA, the CDR3 is TGCGCCAGCAGCACCCAACTAGCGGGAGGCACAGATACGCAGTATTTT.

This clonotype was seen only a few times. The gene calls are TRBV5-1 and TRBJ2-3; D might be TRBD2 (5 bases). The V gene lost 0 bases and the J gene lost 8 bases, with 13 bases spanning the gap. CDR3 length: 14 amino acids. CDR1 SGHRS and CDR2 YFSETQ come from the germline V gene. For the CDR3, the DNA is TGCGCCAGCAGCTTGGATTCTGACCGGGGTACGCAGTATTTT. Translation gives CASSLDSDRGTQYF.

This clonotype has more than one count but fewer than ten. The genes are TRBV7-9 and TRBJ2-1; 7 bases are a match to TRBD1. Germline CDR1 and CDR2: SEHNR and FQNEAQ (reference sequence). The CDR3 has 14 residues. V shed 8 bases, J shed 6 bases, and the junction held 10 bases outside the gene matches. The CDR3 DNA reads TGTGCCAGCGGATTACAGGGGTTGGGCAATGAGCAGTTCTTC. This translates into CASGLQGLGNEQFF.